The entry below gives a single T cell receptor beta chain sequence along with its context. Its antigen is undetermined. CDR3 length: 12 amino acids. The germline V gene encodes CDR1 MGHRA and CDR2 YSYEKL. V was shortened by 0 bases and J by 6 bases, with 4 bases between the two germline ends. This record comes from a study of T cell repertoires in cytomegalovirus infection. For the study at large: Public TCR beta signatures were indicative of both CMV infection and a matching HLA type.

TCRdb re-called the reads with MiXCR, one entry per CDR3 protein. The sample holds 550,000 to 850,000 distinct CDR3 sequences, roughly 30% seen once. The sequences come from cultured PBMCs, collected from culture after CMV antigen stimulation. This TCR was sampled from a human donor in good health (CMV status not recorded). Some clones in this sample may be carry-over from other donors' samples. V usage is TRBV4-1 and J usage is TRBJ2-3, with unresolved D. CDR3 bases: TGCGCCAGCAGCCAAGAGCGGGATACGCAGTATTTT. Translated, it gives CASSQERDTQYF.